Listed below are T cell receptor beta chains from one sample, sequenced in a study of T-cell reconstitution after alpha-beta-depleted transplantation in children. TCRdb reprocessed the PCR reads with MiXCR, giving one entry per CDR3 protein. Of 250,000 to 350,000 distinct CDR3 sequences in the sample, 9.5% to 10% are singletons; the top ten hold 10%. The sequencing used PBMCs from the stem cell graft donor, collected from the stem cell graft. Source of these receptors: a human donor who donated a stem cell graft to a child with SCID. The CDR3 runs from the conserved cysteine through the conserved F or W. A D gene is named only where the DNA matches it firmly. The listing skips clone size in some rows; elsewhere it reads once, few, many or a size class.

clone_size,d_call,j_call,v_call,cdr3_nt,cdr3_aa
few,-,TRBJ2-5,TRBV27,TGTGCCAGCAGTTTATCGTGGCATGGCCAAGAGACCCAGTACTTC,CASSLSWHGQETQYF
-,-,TRBJ1-1,TRBV18,TGTGCCAGCTCACCGTACGGGGGAGGCACTGAAGCTTTCTTT,CASSPYGGGTEAFF
-,-,TRBJ2-3,TRBV7-2,TGTGCCAGCAGCTTTGGCCCCCTGACAGATACGCAGTATTTT,CASSFGPLTDTQYF
-,TRBD2,TRBJ2-1,TRBV11-2,TGTGCCAGCAGCTTAAGGACTTCAGCGGGGGGGCTCTACAATGAGCAGTTCTTC,CASSLRTSAGGLYNEQFF
few,-,TRBJ2-7,TRBV4-1,TGCGCCAGCAGCCAAGACGACAGACCGAAGCCTTTGTACGAGCAGTACTTC,CASSQDDRPKPLYEQYF
-,-,TRBJ2-7,TRBV29-1,TGCAGCGTTGGGGGGGGGACAGCCTACGAGCAGTACTTC,CSVGGGTAYEQYF
-,TRBD2,TRBJ2-2,TRBV5-4,TGTGCCAGCAGCTTCGAGGGACTAGCGCGAGCCGGGGAGCTGTTTTTT,CASSFEGLARAGELFF
-,TRBD1,TRBJ1-2,TRBV12-3/TRBV12-4,TGTGCCAGCAGCTCCACGACAGGGGAAGGGGATGGCTACACCTTC,CASSSTTGEGDGYTF
many,-,TRBJ1-6,TRBV20-1,TGCAGTGCTAGATTGGGTGGGATTGATTCACCCCTCCACTTT,CSARLGGIDSPLHF
few,-,TRBJ1-1,TRBV5-6,TGTGCCAGCAGTTCCGGGGCTGGCACTGAAGCTTTCTTT,CASSSGAGTEAFF
few,-,TRBJ2-6,TRBV9,TGTGCCAGCAGCGTAGGGGGGGTTAGCTCTGGGGCCAACGTCCTGACTTTC,CASSVGGVSSGANVLTF
-,TRBD2,TRBJ2-7,TRBV27,TGTGCCAGCACCTCTACTAGCGGGGGGCGTAGGGAGCAGTACTTC,CASTSTSGGRREQYF
many,-,TRBJ2-3,TRBV29-1,TGCAGCGTTGGGGGCCTACTCACAGATACGCAGTATTTT,CSVGGLLTDTQYF
many,TRBD2,TRBJ2-1,TRBV10-3,TGTGCCATCAGTGAGTCTCTGGCCTCGAAGCGGGGGGGCACCAATGAGCAGTTCTTC,CAISESLASKRGGTNEQFF
many,TRBD1,TRBJ2-3,TRBV7-8,TGTGCCAGCACCCATCCCCGGGACAGGGTCACAGATACGCAGTATTTT,CASTHPRDRVTDTQYF
few,TRBD1,TRBJ2-7,TRBV7-9,TGTGCCAGCACCAGGACAGGGACGCCTCCCTACGAGCAGTACTTC,CASTRTGTPPYEQYF
few,-,TRBJ1-1,TRBV18,TGTGCCAGCTCACCAATTCGAGCTTTCTTT,CASSPIRAFF
many,TRBD1,TRBJ2-3,TRBV10-3,TGTGCAACAGGGGGCGTGACAGATACGCAGTATTTT,CATGGVTDTQYF
few,-,TRBJ1-6,TRBV5-5,TGTGCCAGCAGCTTGGCCGACAGGAATTCACCCCTCCACTTT,CASSLADRNSPLHF
few,-,TRBJ2-7,TRBV20-1,TGCAGTGCTAGATATTTTGACAAAACCTACGAGCAGTACTTC,CSARYFDKTYEQYF
-,TRBD2,TRBJ2-1,TRBV5-1,TGCGCCAGCAGCTCTCCTGGGCGGGGGGGCTACAATGAGCAGTTCTTC,CASSSPGRGGYNEQFF
-,-,TRBJ2-2,TRBV10-3,TGTGCCATCAGTCCTGACGGAGCGAACACCGGGGAGCTGTTTTTT,CAISPDGANTGELFF
-,TRBD2,TRBJ2-5,TRBV2,TGTGCCAGCACCGGAGGTTCCGGGGGGAAGACCCAGTACTTC,CASTGGSGGKTQYF
-,-,TRBJ1-2,TRBV12-3/TRBV12-4,TGTGCCAGCAGTGCCGGGGCCAGAAGTGGCTACACCTTC,CASSAGARSGYTF
few,-,TRBJ2-7,TRBV4-1,TGCGCCAGCAGCCAAGAATTCCCTCACAGGGTTTACGAGCAGTACTTC,CASSQEFPHRVYEQYF